The rows below give T cell receptor beta chains drawn from one sample of a study of blood T cell repertoires in COVID-19. The assay was immunoSEQ multiplex PCR, and TCRdb's table has in-frame clones only and misses some. In the table there are around 150,000 clones, about 85% of which are singletons. Sequenced: peripheral blood. Source of these receptors: a human donor with acute or convalescent COVID-19. The donor label of this sample is uncertain. CDR3s include the opening cysteine and the closing phenylalanine or tryptophan. D genes are given only for firm matches. The listing skips clone size in some rows; elsewhere it reads once, few, many or a size class.

cdr3_aa	cdr3_nt	j_call	d_call	clone_size	v_call
CASSREQGRSYEQYF	TGTGCCAGCAGCCGGGAACAGGGCCGTTCCTACGAGCAGTACTTC	TRBJ2-7	.	.	TRBV7-2
CASSPSLGGAAEAFF	TGTGCCAGCTCACCATCTCTAGGGGGCGCAGCTGAAGCTTTCTTT	TRBJ1-1	TRBD1	.	TRBV18
CASSFGTGLREQYF	TGTGCCAGCAGCTTCGGGACAGGGTTGCGGGAGCAGTACTTC	TRBJ2-7	TRBD1	.	TRBV5-6
CASAGDQPQHF	TGTGCCAGCGCGGGCGATCAGCCCCAGCATTTT	TRBJ1-5	.	.	TRBV28
CASSEGSTGGNTIYF	TGCGCCAGCAGTGAGGGGTCGACGGGAGGAAACACCATATATTTT	TRBJ1-3	.	.	TRBV10-1
CASSLATQESEAFF	TGCGCCAGCAGCTTGGCAACTCAAGAGTCTGAAGCTTTCTTT	TRBJ1-1	.	.	TRBV5-1
CASSQVRTSGGANEQFF	TGTGCCAGCAGCCAAGTAAGGACTAGCGGGGGGGCGAATGAGCAGTTCTTC	TRBJ2-1	TRBD2	.	TRBV14
CASIQGWGSDGYTF	TGTGCCAGCATCCAGGGGTGGGGAAGTGATGGCTACACCTTC	TRBJ1-2	.	.	TRBV2
CATSRDLLTGQGGKLFF	TGTGCCACCAGCAGAGATCTCCTGACAGGCCAAGGCGGAAAACTGTTTTTT	TRBJ1-4	.	.	TRBV15
CASSSITGVQETQYF	TGTGCCAGCTCCTCCATCACGGGGGTGCAAGAGACCCAGTACTTC	TRBJ2-5	.	.	TRBV18
CATSSHLAGKRSNQPQHF	TGTGCCACCAGCAGCCATCTGGCAGGGAAAAGAAGCAATCAGCCCCAGCATTTT	TRBJ1-5	.	.	TRBV15
CASSQVINTEAFF	TGCGCCAGCAGCCAAGTAATCAACACTGAAGCTTTCTTT	TRBJ1-1	.	.	TRBV4-3
CASSRTGLVNEKLFF	TGTGCCAGCAGTCGAACAGGGTTGGTTAATGAAAAACTGTTTTTT	TRBJ1-4	.	once	TRBV28